This TCR beta chain appears in the sequencing data of a study of T cells in Graves' hyperthyroidism and ophthalmopathy (dated by TCRdb to the late 2010s). With regard to the full study: Peripheral blood samples were taken at initial diagnosis, before any treatment was given. To identify TCR V-J signatures that set the groups apart, the researchers used a discovery cohort of 90 to 100 patients, made up of 40 to 45 with Graves' ophthalmopathy and 57 with stable Graves' hyperthyroidism. Prospective prediction of ophthalmopathy was tested in an independent validation cohort of approximately 18 hyperthyroidism patients and around 16 patients who later progressed to ophthalmopathy. The roughly 100 discovery patients were randomly split 7:3 into training and test sets. Thyroid tissue and blood T-cell repertoires from six or seven Graves' hyperthyroidism patients were also compared in the study. Once sampling was done, hyperthyroidism patients were given methimazole at a starting dose of 30 mg daily, whereas ophthalmopathy patients were given high-dose intravenous methylprednisolone. The paper describes TCR Vbeta CDR3 sequencing of 120 to 150 peripheral blood samples, made up of 43 ophthalmopathy patients, around 78 hyperthyroidism patients and 17 progressor patients.

About this clonotype itself: The antigen it recognizes is unknown. Per-base qualities were not stored, and no clone one base away is much larger.

Study-wide conclusions, independent of this receptor: No statistical method was used to set the sample size in advance, and investigators knew the group allocation. In validation, progression to ophthalmopathy was predicted by the model with roughly 71% sensitivity and 72% to 85% specificity, a median of around 5.9 months before onset. A 13 V-J signature model separated ophthalmopathy from stable hyperthyroidism, with 87.88% sensitivity and roughly 81% specificity in cross-validation and 80%/75% in testing. Most expanded thyroid clonotypes (frequency above 0.001) were also detected in blood, suggesting blood repertoires may reflect thyroid immune responses.

The TCR beta CDR3 regions were amplified from the RNA transcripts. For the first round of RT-PCR on the TCR CDR3, the HTBI primer set was used together with the Qiagen OneStep RT-PCR kit. Libraries were constructed in a second round of multiplex PCR, after which size selection and purification were carried out. Libraries were sequenced paired-end with 100 bp reads on an Illumina HiSeq2000. Per the authors' processing: Raw data were processed with SOAPnuke, discarding reads with adapters, uncalled bases, mean Phred below 15, or no exact constant-primer or identifier match. COPE v1.2.5 was used to merge the high-quality paired reads, and each unique nucleotide sequence was defined as a clonotype. Clonotypes were aligned to IMGT TRBV, TRBD and TRBJ reference segments using MiTCR v1.1. Analysis was restricted to V-J combinations with a frequency above 0.0001, which covered roughly 99% of repertoires. A TCS score was defined as the ratio of F50 (clonal expansion) to E x V (chaos), with BLOSUM62-based TCRdist applied between CDR3 peptides within each V-J. Welch's t-statistics and random forest reduced some 510 V-J features to roughly 13, which were used in a naive Bayes classifier (R e1071). Starting from the raw public reads, TCRdb applied fastp trimming at Q25, assembled clones with MiXCR and retained in-frame beta chains. Each record represents a unique CDR3 protein, reported with the most common genes and DNA among its rows. The V and J calls were not made by the authors but by TCRdb's processing. The sample table lists about 180,000 distinct CDR3 sequences, about 18% of them with a count of one. The ten largest clones add up to 25% to 35% of the sample.

Graves' hyperthyroidism was defined as stable when no progression to ophthalmopathy occurred over 18 months of follow-up. Hyperthyroidism patients were newly diagnosed, had a disease duration of under 2 months, and were aged 18 to 65 years. Any patient with an uncontrolled infection, another autoimmune disease, pregnancy or lactation was excluded. Diagnoses relied on clinical symptoms, serum thyroxine and TRAb, thyroid ultrasound and orbital computed tomography. Ficoll-Paque density gradient centrifugation was used to isolate PBMCs from approximately 10 ml of fresh peripheral blood. Trizol reagent was used to extract total RNA, and RNA quality was then checked on an Agilent 2100 Bioanalyzer. Trimming takes 4 bases off V and 4 bases off J; junction bases not matched to a gene: 17. The CDR3 holds 18 amino acids from the cysteine to the phenylalanine. Only CDR3 DNA is held: 54 bases, read in frame from base 1. CDR1 and CDR2 are read off the germline V gene as SGHRS and YFSETQ.

This chain joins TRBV5-1 to TRBJ2-5, with 9 junctional bases fitting TRBD2. The receptor was derived from a woman aged 45-60 years with Graves' hyperthyroidism. Sequences were obtained from blood. The sequenced DNA is TGCGCCAGCAGCCCCGGAGGCGGGGGGGCCAGGGGGAGAGAGACCCAGTACTTC. Translated, this is CASSPGGGGARGRETQYF.